This TCR beta chain was sequenced for a study of blood T cell repertoires in COVID-19. Whole-study context: Samples of COVID-19 (acute and convalescent) were obtained from the United States, Italy and Spain. Sample material is recorded as cDNA or gDNA derived from T cells, B-cell-depleted T cells, or PBMCs.

Trimming removed 1 base from V and 7 bases from J; junction bases left unmatched: 11. Per the germline V gene, CDR1 is SGDLS and CDR2 is YYNGEE. The CDR3 covers 15 residues. Some clones are missing from TCRdb's copy, which holds only in-frame ones; the method was immunoSEQ multiplex PCR. The table has nearly 200,000 clones, about 86% seen once. Sequencing was carried out using peripheral blood. This TCR was recovered from a woman between 70 and 85 years old with acute or convalescent COVID-19. This chain joins TRBV9 and TRBJ2-7, with 7 bases lining up with TRBD1. The CDR3 reads CASSVSGTAVGEQYF. CDR3 sequence (DNA): TGTGCCAGCAGCGTATCCGGGACAGCTGTGGGGGAGCAGTACTTC.